These 26 T cell receptor beta chains share one sample of origin, sequenced in a study of shared clonotypes between healthy human individuals. Profiled with immunoSEQ multiplex PCR; TCRdb holds only in-frame clones, not every one. The sample consists of 850,000 to 1,200,000 clones, about 70% of them appearing once. The source material was memory CD4+ T cells sorted from blood. Subset defined: CD45RA-negative fraction. Source of these receptors: a man aged 18 to 35 in good health.

This chain connects TRBV9 to TRBJ2-1; D unclear. CDR1 and CDR2 from the germline V gene are SGDLS and YYNGEE. The CDR3 consists of 13 residues. Trimming removed 4 bases at V and 3 bases at J, with 8 bases between. The CDR3 bases are TGTGCCAGCAGCCCCGCTGGCTACAATGAGCAGTTCTTC. Its protein product is CASSPAGYNEQFF.

The chain joins TRBV19 to TRBJ2-2, with 7 bases lining up with TRBD1. The length of the CDR3 is 14 residues. CDR1 and CDR2 (germline): LNHDA, SQIVND (reference sequence). V lost 6 bases to trimming and J lost 3 bases; unmatched junction nucleotides: 4. As DNA, the CDR3 is TGTGCCAGTAGCCCCGACAGGGACACCGGGGAGCTGTTTTTT. This codes for CASSPDRDTGELFF.

This clone has more than one count but fewer than ten. The chain carries TRBV6-1 and TRBJ1-2, with TRBD1 matching 9 bases. Germline V gene sequence: CDR1 MNHNS, CDR2 SASEGT. CDR3 length equals 13 residues. The J segment lost 7 bases and the V segment lost 7 bases, leaving 7 bases of the junction unmatched. CDR3 protein: CASTRDRVGGYTF. CDR3 DNA sequence: TGTGCCAGCACCAGGGACAGGGTCGGTGGCTACACCTTC.

V is TRBV6-1 and J is TRBJ2-1, with 8 bases matching TRBD2. J lost 5 bases, V lost 4 bases, and 10 bases had no gene match. The CDR3 consists of 16 residues. Per germline, CDR1 MNHNS and CDR2 SASEGT. The CDR3 sequence is CASSVPGLGVDNEQFF. The CDR3 DNA reads TGTGCCAGCAGTGTTCCGGGACTAGGGGTGGACAATGAGCAGTTCTTC.

This clone has a single count. This chain uses TRBV15 with TRBJ1-2; D is possibly TRBD1 (5 bases). Trimming stripped 0 bases from V and 8 bases from J, with 13 bases between. CDR3 size: 14 residues. The germline CDR1 and CDR2 sequences are LNHNV and YYDKDF (reference sequence). Here the CDR3 reads CATSRDRGSWGYTF. The DNA of the CDR3 is TGTGCCACCAGCAGAGATCGGGGCTCTTGGGGCTACACCTTC.

As regards this clone: A much larger clone is a single base away; this may be a read error. The chain links TRBV7-2 to TRBJ2-3; D gene unclear. From germline, CDR1 is SGHTA and CDR2 FQGNSA. CDR3 length: 11 amino acids. The V end was cut by 3 bases, the J end by 2 bases, with 0 bases between. The CDR3 spells CASSFTDTQYF. DNA for the CDR3: TGTGCCAGCAGCTTCACAGATACGCAGTATTTT.

This chain connects TRBV5-8 to TRBJ2-1; TRBD1 matches 10 bases. The CDR3 is 14 residues long. Trimming removed 4 bases from V and 8 bases from J; junction bases left unmatched: 6. Germline V gene data show CDR1 as SGHTS and CDR2 as YDEGEE. CDR3 coding DNA: TGTGCCAGCAGCCGGACAGGGGGAATGGATGAGCAGTTCTTC. Translated: CASSRTGGMDEQFF.

The genes are TRBV5-1 and TRBJ1-4; 10 bases line up with TRBD1. The CDR3 consists of 16 residues. V dropped 4 bases and J dropped 6; count of bases not matched to a gene: 9. Per the germline V gene, CDR1 is SGHRS and CDR2 is YFSETQ. CDR3 nucleotide sequence: TGCGCCAGCAGCGATCCGGGACAGGGGATGTATGAAAAACTGTTTTTT. Translation: CASSDPGQGMYEKLFF.

V usage is TRBV27 and J usage is TRBJ1-1; a weak D match, TRBD1 (6 bases). CDR1 and CDR2 (germline): MNHEY, SMNVEV (reference sequence). Trimming took off 6 bases at V and 10 bases at J, with 18 bases between the two ends. CDR3 length: 13 amino acids. CDR3 bases: TGTGCCAGCAGCCCCGGCCTATCGACAGGAGCTTTCTTT. Its protein is CASSPGLSTGAFF.

CDR3 bases: TGCGCCAGCAGCCAGCCCGGGACTAGCGGCTACAATGAGCAGTTCTTC. This gives the protein CASSQPGTSGYNEQFF. The V and J genes are TRBV4-3 and TRBJ2-1; 11 bases fit TRBD2. The germline V gene encodes CDR1 LGHNA and CDR2 YSLEER. The CDR3 has 16 residues. With V trimmed by 3 bases and J by 3 bases, 4 bases remained unmatched.

The V call is TRBV2, the J call TRBJ1-3; perhaps TRBD1 as D (5 bases). CDR3 size: 14 residues. The germline CDR1 and CDR2 sequences are SNHLY and FYNNEI. V lost 6 bases and J lost 2, with 11 bases in between. CDR3 nucleotides: TGTGCCAGCAGCGCGGTGGGGCCTGGAAACACCATATATTTT. Protein product: CASSAVGPGNTIYF.

Comment on this clone: The same CDR3 arises from other DNA sequences in this sample as well. The chain recombines TRBV5-1 with TRBJ2-5, with D hard to call. Deletions cut 2 bases from V and 1 base from J, with 6 bases between. Germline V gives CDR1 SGHRS, CDR2 YFSETQ. The CDR3 consists of 13 residues. CDR3: CASSFDLQETQYF. The CDR3 DNA is TGCGCCAGCAGCTTTGACCTCCAAGAGACCCAGTACTTC. The whole variable domain, remainder taken from reference TRBV5-1 and TRBJ2-5, is KAGVTQTPRYLIKTRGQQVTLSCSPISGHRSVSWYQQTPGQGLQFLFEYFSETQRNKGNFPGRFSGRQFSNSRSEMNVSTLELGDSALYLCASSFDLQETQYFGPGTRLLVL.

This clone was seen a single time. This sequence joins TRBV27 and TRBJ2-7; 8 bases fit TRBD2. With V trimmed by 0 bases and J by 7 bases, 5 bases remained unmatched. The CDR3 is 14 residues long. Germline V gene data show CDR1 as MNHEY and CDR2 as SMNVEV (reference sequence). CDR3 DNA: TGTGCCAGCAGTTTATCCGGACTAGCAAAGGAGCAGTACTTC. Its protein is CASSLSGLAKEQYF.

This clone was seen only once. The chain couples TRBV6-6 to TRBJ1-5; D is unclear. Germline-derived CDR1 and CDR2 are MNHNY and SVGAGI (reference sequence). V shed 5 bases and J shed 0 bases, with 8 bases lying between them. The CDR3 totals 14 residues. CDR3 in amino acids: CASSGGFSNQPQHF. For the CDR3, the DNA is TGTGCCAGCAGTGGTGGTTTTAGCAATCAGCCCCAGCATTTT.

This clone was seen ten or more times. The sample holds other DNA sequences that translate to the same CDR3. The gene calls are TRBV7-2 and TRBJ2-7, with 8 bases matching TRBD2. V lost 0 bases to trimming and J lost 3 bases; unmatched junction nucleotides: 4. The CDR3 contains 15 residues. The germline V gene encodes CDR1 SGHTA and CDR2 FQGNSA. The CDR3 nucleotides are TGTGCCAGCAGCTTAGCTCGCGGGGGGTACTACGAGCAGTACTTC. This sequence encodes CASSLARGGYYEQYF.

The rearrangement uses TRBV6-1 and TRBJ2-1; 10 positions match TRBD2. CDR3 length: 14 amino acids. CDR1 is MNHNS, CDR2 SASEGT, per germline. V gave up 4 bases and J gave up 4 bases; unmatched junction bases: 1. CDR3 sequence: CASSVSGGYNEQFF. CDR3 sequence (DNA): TGTGCCAGCAGTGTTAGCGGGGGGTACAATGAGCAGTTCTTC.

This clone was found once. The sample holds other DNA sequences that translate to the same CDR3. The J gene is TRBJ1-5, the V gene TRBV11-2, with TRBD1 identical over 9 bases. This CDR3 has 14 residues. Losses at the gene ends were 5 bases for V and 2 bases for J; bases not matched to a gene: 1. Germline V gives CDR1 SGHAT, CDR2 FQNNGV. Here the CDR3 DNA reads TGTGCCAGCAGCCGGGACAGGGGCAATCAGCCCCAGCATTTT. Its translation is CASSRDRGNQPQHF.

This clone appeared a single time. Other DNA sequences in the same sample also yield this CDR3. The chain employs TRBV7-9 and TRBJ2-5, with D perhaps matching TRBD2 (5 bases). The CDR3 loop spans 11 amino acids. With 4 bases removed from V and 5 bases from J, the gap between germline ends came to 5 bases. Germline lookup yields CDR1 SEHNR and CDR2 FQNEAQ (reference sequence). The CDR3 nucleotides are TGTGCCAGCAGCTCTAGCGAGACCCAGTACTTC. Its translation: CASSSSETQYF.

The rearrangement uses TRBV9 and TRBJ2-7; 8 nucleotides line up with TRBD1. This CDR3 spans 16 amino acids. Trimming at V came to 3 bases and at J to 7 bases, leaving 15 bases not matched to a gene. Germline V gene sequence: CDR1 SGDLS, CDR2 YYNGEE. The CDR3 region is CASSAGLGQGPGEQYF. CDR3 DNA sequence: TGTGCCAGCAGCGCAGGTCTCGGACAGGGACCAGGTGAGCAGTACTTC. The full variable domain, rest sourced from reference TRBV9 and TRBJ2-7, is DSGVTQTPKHLITATGQRVTLRCSPRSGDLSVYWYQQSLDQGLQFLIQYYNGEERAKGNILERFSAQQFPDLHSELNLSSLELGDSALYFCASSAGLGQGPGEQYFGPGTRLTVT.

As to this clone: This may come from a read error, since a much larger clone is one base off. The chain has TRBV6-1 and TRBJ2-1; D remains unclear. The CDR3 totals 13 residues. The germline V gene encodes CDR1 MNHNS and CDR2 SASEGT. V dropped 6 bases and J dropped 0 bases, with 6 bases sitting between them. Here the CDR3 reads CASSPTSYNEQFF. Here the CDR3 DNA reads TGTGCCAGCAGCCCCACCTCCTACAATGAGCAGTTCTTC.

This chain links TRBV4-1 with TRBJ1-6; D may be TRBD1 (6 bases). The CDR3 is 13 residues long. The germline CDR1 and CDR2 sequences are MGHRA and YSYEKL. With 2 bases removed from V and 10 bases from J, the gap between germline ends came to 9 bases. The DNA for the CDR3 is TGCGCCAGCAGCCAATACAGGGAATCACCCCTCCACTTT. Its protein is CASSQYRESPLHF.

This clone was counted between two and nine times. This chain links TRBV29-1 with TRBJ1-5, with a possible D match to TRBD1 (5 bases). The CDR3 is 12 amino acids. The V gene lost 7 bases and the J gene lost 7 bases, with 14 bases spanning the gap. CDR1 is SQVTM, CDR2 ANQGSEA, per germline. Here the CDR3 DNA reads TGCAGCGCTGGACAAGGGAAACAGCCCCAGCATTTT. Translated: CSAGQGKQPQHF.

In this sample, this clone turned up a few times. The chain employs TRBV7-8 and TRBJ2-6, with D possibly matching TRBD2 (5 bases). CDR3 length equals 17 residues. Trimming left V 3 bases short and J 1 base short, with 13 bases between. Germline CDR1 SGHVS, CDR2 FQNEAQ. CDR3 loop: CASSFTQSGSGANVLTF. The CDR3 region has the DNA TGTGCCAGCAGCTTTACGCAGTCGGGGTCTGGGGCCAACGTCCTGACTTTC.

The CDR3 DNA is TGTGCCAGCAGCCCCCAGGGGAAACAAGTGGGAGAGACCCAGTACTTC. Translation: CASSPQGKQVGETQYF. The J gene is TRBJ2-5, the V gene TRBV2, with TRBD1 as a possible D gene (6 bases). The CDR3 loop spans 16 amino acids. The germline V gene has CDR1 SNHLY and CDR2 FYNNEI. V shed 6 bases and J shed 4 bases, with 21 bases lying between them. Variable domain in full (rest from reference TRBV2 and TRBJ2-5): EPEVTQTPSHQVTQMGQEVILRCVPISNHLYFYWYRQILGQKVEFLVSFYNNEISEKSEIFDDQFSVERPDGSNFTLKIRSTKLEDSAMYFCASSPQGKQVGETQYFGPGTRLLVL.

The gene calls are TRBV5-4 and TRBJ2-5; TRBD1 might be the D (5 bases). Germline lookup yields CDR1 SGHNT and CDR2 YYREEE (reference sequence). The CDR3 is 17 residues long. The ends were cut back, 0 bases at V and 5 bases at J, with 20 bases in the middle. The CDR3 here is CASSLGGQLTGFETQYF. CDR3 nucleotides: TGTGCCAGCAGCTTGGGAGGCCAACTCACAGGATTTGAGACCCAGTACTTC.

In this sample, this clone turned up a few times. The chain has TRBV5-1 and TRBJ1-1; 8 bases are a match to TRBD1. CDR3 length: 16 residues. The germline V gene encodes CDR1 SGHRS and CDR2 YFSETQ. With 5 bases clipped from V and 4 bases from J, the junction kept 13 bases outside the gene matches. The chain's CDR3 is CASRSGQGGSGTEAFF. The CDR3 bases are TGCGCCAGCAGGAGCGGACAGGGAGGGTCGGGCACTGAAGCTTTCTTT.